The sequence of this TCR beta chain was determined in a study of post-analysis software for immune sequencing data. Each TCR beta cDNA library carried unique molecular identifiers. Roughly 500,000 cDNA molecules were obtained from approximately 0.91 to 9.4 million T cells. Using its own MiXCR run on the PCR reads, TCRdb lists one record per CDR3 protein. The sample lists roughly 870,000 distinct CDR3 sequences; around 53% were seen once. V lost 1 base to trimming and J lost 2 bases, with 11 bases between them. The CDR3 loop spans 15 amino acids. CDR1 and CDR2 (germline): MGHRA, YSYEKL. Findings and limits, study-wide: Patients showed TRBV5-6, TRBV5-1 and TRBV20-1 among five TRBV segments more frequent than in controls. Strong co-clustering by F measure was seen for same-batch samples.

Of note for this clonotype: The antigen is not known.

The material sequenced was blood. The gene calls are TRBV4-1 and TRBJ1-2, with D possibly TRBD1 on 5 matching bases. This clonotype was obtained from a girl between 10 and 17 years old with multiple sclerosis. CDR3 region: CASSQARGLNYGYTF. The CDR3 region has the DNA TGCGCCAGCAGCCAAGCTCGGGGGTTAAACTATGGCTACACCTTC.